These 14 T cell receptor beta chains share one sample of origin, sequenced in a study of post-analysis software for immune sequencing data. Study conclusions and caveats: A few TRBV segments, TRBV5-6, TRBV5-1 and TRBV20-1 among them, were found more frequent in patients than controls.

No antigen is known for these receptors. Each TCR beta cDNA library carried unique molecular identifiers. TCRdb independently ran MiXCR on the PCR reads; one entry per CDR3 protein. The table includes 350,000 to 450,000 distinct CDR3 sequences, roughly 38% detected once. The sample taken for sequencing was blood. The source is a girl aged 2 to 10 with multiple sclerosis.

The V gene is TRBV12-3 or TRBV12-4, the J gene TRBJ2-3; the match to TRBD2 covers 7 bases. The J segment lost 1 base and the V segment lost 2 bases, leaving 6 bases of the junction unmatched. This CDR3 is 16 amino acids long. CDR3 DNA: TGTGCCAGCAGTTTACTAGCGGCCCTAGGCACAGATACGCAGTATTTT. It encodes CASSLLAALGTDTQYF.

This chain uses TRBV10-3 with TRBJ1-2; 7 bases map to TRBD1. The V segment lost 7 bases and the J segment 1 base; nucleotides outside the gene matches: 15. Germline-derived CDR1 and CDR2 are ENHRY and SYGVKD. The CDR3 consists of 17 residues. Written as DNA, the CDR3 is TGTGCCATCACCAAGACATTGAGGGGGCGCTTTAACTATGGCTACACCTTC. Residues: CAITKTLRGRFNYGYTF.

CDR3 protein: CASRVVVDRTGELFF. For the CDR3, the DNA is TGTGCCAGCAGGGTCGTTGTGGACAGGACCGGGGAGCTGTTTTTT. The gene calls are TRBV2 and TRBJ2-2; 7 bases map to TRBD1. Germline CDR1 reads SNHLY; CDR2 reads FYNNEI. The CDR3 runs 15 residues. Trimming took 6 bases from V and 5 from J; bases not matched to a gene: 9.

This clonotype was counted once. The chain links TRBV6-5 to TRBJ2-7, with TRBD2 as a possible D gene (6 bases). V was shortened by 2 bases and J by 0 bases, with 14 bases between the two germline ends. Germline CDR1 and CDR2: MNHEY and SVGAGI. This CDR3 is built from 16 residues. CDR3 nucleotides: TGTGCCAGCAGTTACGACGGCGGAGGGAGCTCCTACGAGCAGTACTTC. Translated: CASSYDGGGSSYEQYF.

There are a few counts of this clonotype. The V call is TRBV12-3 or TRBV12-4, the J call TRBJ1-5; a weak D match, TRBD1 (5 bases). The CDR3 is 15 residues long. Trimming stripped 7 bases from V and 0 bases from J, with 13 bases between. CDR3 protein: CASKQDTLSNQPQHF. CDR3 bases: TGTGCCAGCAAACAGGACACCCTTAGCAATCAGCCCCAGCATTTT.

This chain links TRBV29-1 with TRBJ2-1; 9 bases are shared with TRBD2. Germline CDR1 reads SQVTM; CDR2 reads ANQGSEA. There are 13 residues in the CDR3. With V trimmed by 0 bases and J by 15 bases, 9 bases remained unmatched. The DNA of the CDR3 is TGCAGCGTTGAAGATCTCAGGAGCGGGGGGCCGTTCTTC. Amino acids: CSVEDLRSGGPFF.

This chain uses TRBV6-2 or TRBV6-3 with TRBJ2-3; D gene unclear. V was shortened by 2 bases and J by 6 bases, with 15 bases between the two germline ends. The CDR3 length is 15 residues. Germline CDR1 is MNHEY and CDR2 is SVGEGT. CDR3 in DNA: TGTGCCAGCAGTTACGGCCCTTTCGGTGGGGATACGCAGTATTTT. Its translation is CASSYGPFGGDTQYF.

This clonotype was recorded a few times. The V call is TRBV20-1, the J call TRBJ2-7; no clear D. CDR1 is DFQATT and CDR2 is SNEGSKA in the germline V gene (reference sequence). V was trimmed by 4 bases and J by 3 bases, leaving 19 bases between them. CDR3 length: 15 residues. This CDR3 reads CSATPFGQAIYEQYF. In DNA form, the CDR3 reads TGCAGTGCTACGCCATTCGGGCAGGCAATCTACGAGCAGTACTTC.

This clonotype showed up many times. V gene TRBV5-6 combines with J gene TRBJ2-7, with D possibly being TRBD2 (5 bases). There are 12 residues in the CDR3. Germline V gene lookup returns CDR1 SGHDT and CDR2 YYEEEE. V was clipped by 4 bases and J by 2 bases, with 7 bases between them. As DNA, the CDR3 is TGTGCCAGCAGCCAACTAGCCTACGAGCAGTACTTC. Protein sequence: CASSQLAYEQYF.

The V and J genes are TRBV20-1 and TRBJ2-3, with 8 bases fitting TRBD2. Looked up from germline, CDR1 is DFQATT and CDR2 is SNEGSKA (reference sequence). V lost 4 bases and J lost 0; bases outside the gene matches: 6. The CDR3 is made up of 15 amino acids. The CDR3 nucleotides are TGCAGTGCTAAAACACTAGCGGCTAGCACAGATACGCAGTATTTT. The encoded protein is CSAKTLAASTDTQYF.

V usage is TRBV9 and J usage is TRBJ2-3, with D possibly matching TRBD2 (5 bases). V was clipped by 0 bases and J by 4 bases, with 9 bases between them. The CDR3 totals 14 residues. Germline-derived CDR1 and CDR2 are SGDLS and YYNGEE. The CDR3 sequence: CASSVGGEPDTQYF. For the CDR3, the DNA is TGTGCCAGCAGCGTAGGGGGAGAACCAGATACGCAGTATTTT.

The chain uses TRBV27 and TRBJ2-7, with D perhaps TRBD2 (7 bases). Germline CDR1 reads MNHEY; CDR2 reads SMNVEV (reference sequence). V dropped 7 bases and J dropped 2 bases, with 21 bases sitting between them. The CDR3 covers 16 residues. The CDR3 DNA reads TGTGCCAGCAAACGGTCGGAAGGCGGGGGCACCTACGAGCAGTACTTC. Its translation: CASKRSEGGGTYEQYF.

This clonotype was seen a handful of times. V gene TRBV27 combines with J gene TRBJ2-7; 7 bases agree with TRBD2. The CDR3 contains 17 residues. Per germline, CDR1 MNHEY and CDR2 SMNVEV (reference sequence). V was clipped by 4 bases and J by 0 bases; unmatched bases: 12. CDR3 sequence: CASSSSRGGLSSYEQYF. For the CDR3, the DNA is TGTGCCAGCAGTTCGTCTAGGGGAGGGCTTTCCTCCTACGAGCAGTACTTC.

The chain links TRBV6-8 to TRBJ2-5; D gene ambiguous. This CDR3 has 17 residues. The germline gives CDR1 MNHGY, CDR2 SAAAGT. The ends were cut back, 6 bases at V and 2 bases at J, with 22 bases in the middle. CDR3 DNA: TGTGCCAGCAGAATCCCCAATTGTGTGCCACAGCAAGAGACCCAGTACTTC. It is translated as CASRIPNCVPQQETQYF.